Listed below are T cell receptor beta chains from one sample, sequenced in a study of CD8+CD57+ T cells in acquired aplastic anemia. TCRdb fed the reads into MiXCR, producing one record per CDR3 protein. Seen here are under 350,000 distinct CDR3 sequences, 55% to 65% observed once, and the top ten hold around 8%. Sequencing input: sorted CD4+, CD8+, or CD8+CD57+ T cells (not recorded which) from PBMCs. These TCRs come from a human donor with severe aplastic anemia or a healthy control (not recorded which). CDR3s include the opening cysteine and the closing phenylalanine or tryptophan. The order of the fields is V gene, D gene, J gene, clone size, CDR3 protein. D genes are given only for firm matches. For some rows the clone size is stated as once, few or many, or as a class when expanded; others skip it.

TRBV7-2	TRBD2	TRBJ2-5	.	CASSRTWTSGYQETQYF
TRBV10-1	TRBD1	TRBJ2-1	.	CASSAGQGSYNEQFF
TRBV11-2	.	TRBJ2-7	medium-sized	CASSRGGYASEQYF
TRBV19	.	TRBJ1-3	many	CASRPTGSSGNTIYF
TRBV19	.	TRBJ2-7	.	CASSFTGLEQYF
TRBV25-1	.	TRBJ2-7	.	CASSEWGAFEQYF
TRBV9	.	TRBJ2-5	.	CASSPTRGGPETQYF
TRBV7-2	.	TRBJ2-7	.	CASSLTQGIWSYEQYF
TRBV9	.	TRBJ2-7	.	CASSPQDRTARYEQYF
TRBV7-3	.	TRBJ2-6	.	CASSFPDGQHGANVLIF
TRBV24-1	.	TRBJ2-5	few	CATSGTVLQETQYF
TRBV2	.	TRBJ1-2	few	CAGLGAGWGYGYTF
TRBV20-1	TRBD2	TRBJ2-5	few	CSAKGTSGTETQYF
TRBV6-1	.	TRBJ1-1	few	CASKGGTNTEAFF
TRBV5-1	.	TRBJ1-2	.	CASKTENYGYTF
TRBV7-2	TRBD1	TRBJ1-4	.	CASSSRQGNEKLFF
TRBV29-1	.	TRBJ1-2	few	CSVRDPRHGYTF
TRBV24-1	.	TRBJ1-2	.	CATSDWPTGYGYTF
TRBV7-9	TRBD2	TRBJ2-3	once	CASSSTSGGLDMQYF
TRBV20-1	TRBD1	TRBJ2-7	.	CSAREATGGYEQYF
TRBV20-1	.	TRBJ2-7	.	CSARGGVEQYF
TRBV20-1	.	TRBJ2-2	many	CSARDGVGGELFF
TRBV7-8	.	TRBJ1-2	many	CASSPRGAQERYTF
TRBV7-9	TRBD2	TRBJ2-5	.	CASSLRPVSGGGSQETQYF
TRBV12-3/TRBV12-4	.	TRBJ1-5	few	CASSLRDPQHF
TRBV2	TRBD1	TRBJ2-7	once	CASSPDRGALEQYF
TRBV18	TRBD1	TRBJ1-6	.	CASSPTSGQGISPLHF
TRBV10-1	TRBD1	TRBJ2-5	.	CASRTGGEEETQYF
TRBV2	.	TRBJ1-1	many	CASSVDLPRTATYRGAFF
TRBV10-2	.	TRBJ2-7	.	CASSRGRDEQYF
TRBV5-1	TRBD2	TRBJ2-1	.	CASSLGSGGSLSSYNEQFF
TRBV24-1	TRBD1	TRBJ2-7	.	CASSLPGQGAGEQYF
TRBV19	.	TRBJ2-1	.	CASSICSNEQFF
TRBV9	.	TRBJ2-2	.	CASSVAPGEGTGELFF
TRBV5-1	.	TRBJ1-1	.	CASRRGGNTEAFF
TRBV20-1	.	TRBJ2-3	.	CSASVATSTDTQYF
TRBV5-1	.	TRBJ1-2	.	CASSLGAGAAYGYTF
TRBV7-2	TRBD2	TRBJ2-3	.	CASSSSGGARDTQYF
TRBV27	.	TRBJ1-2	.	CASSPNRDPYGYTF
TRBV7-2	TRBD1	TRBJ1-6	.	CASSLTGTVEAPLHF
TRBV12-3/TRBV12-4	.	TRBJ2-7	.	CASSARGDRHSYEQYF
TRBV9	.	TRBJ2-5	.	CASSVGDRGGNQYF
TRBV10-3	TRBD1	TRBJ2-3	.	CAIRQGAADTQYF
TRBV20-1	TRBD1	TRBJ2-6	once	CSATSSGTGVTRTEAF
TRBV5-6	.	TRBJ1-2	many	CASSFSHGYTF
TRBV7-9	.	TRBJ1-5	many	CASSLVDSNQPQHF
TRBV5-1	.	TRBJ2-5	.	CASSLGAQGTQDGTQYF
TRBV12-3/TRBV12-4	.	TRBJ1-2	.	CASSSGGTTGYGYTF
TRBV2	TRBD1	.	once	CASSWGTGAGEQYF
TRBV7-6	.	TRBJ2-3	.	CASSLDPQQSTDTQYF
TRBV7-2	.	TRBJ1-2	.	CANGPRGGPLNYGYTF
TRBV24-1	.	TRBJ2-3	once	CATSGVQGNADTQYF
TRBV2	.	TRBJ2-1	few	CATSTGREQFF